This entry describes one T cell receptor beta chain. Its antigen is still unknown. Regarding time point: patch test 3, about 24 weeks after DPC sensitization. The treatment denotes: therapeutic diphenylcyclopropenone sensitization with weekly scalp DPC. The V end lost 7 bases, the J end lost 2 bases, and 8 bases lay between the germline ends. The CDR3 contains 12 residues. Germline V lookup: CDR1 SQVTM, CDR2 ANQGSEA. This sample is part of a study of human T cells and chemical hapten exposure. About the study: Investigators sensitized approximately 2 cm by approximately 2 cm of upper inner arm skin with 2% DPC. How much TCR each sample yielded varied, mostly because pooled library volumes differed slightly.

Study-wide points: Expanded TCRs grouped into significantly more large CDR3 similarity clusters than controls produced.

One entry per CDR3 protein, called by TCRdb with MiXCR from the RACE reads. The top ten hold around 1% of the sample, which has about 90,000 distinct CDR3 sequences, roughly 10% seen once. This clonotype was obtained from a young woman with alopecia areata. Some clones in this sample may be carry-over from other donors' samples. The genes are TRBV29-1 and TRBJ2-2; no clear D. The material sequenced was whole blood, taken in connection with sensitization to the hapten diphenylcyclopropenone (DPC). For the CDR3, the DNA is TGCAGCGCCCCAATTAACACCGGGGAGCTGTTTTTT. Its translation: CSAPINTGELFF.